The 22 T cell receptor beta chains given below trace back to one sample, sequenced in a study of read filtering for tumor transcriptome and immune sequencing. Molecular barcoded adaptors covering alpha/delta and beta/gamma chains were used on approximately 400 ng RNA. TCRdb called the reads again in MiXCR, with one record for every CDR3 protein. This sample carries around 130,000 distinct CDR3 sequences, about 13% of them seen once, and the ten largest clones take 7.5% to 9.5%. Sequencing input: a population of CD138-negative cells sorted from bone marrow. The receptors were sampled from a donor aged 40 or over with multiple myeloma.

The rearrangement joins TRBV6-2 or TRBV6-3 to TRBJ2-1; no clear D gene. Trimming removed 5 bases at V and 7 bases at J, with 12 bases between. Per the germline V gene, CDR1 is MNHEY and CDR2 is SVGEGT. The CDR3 length is 13 residues. CDR3 residues: CASSRHSANEQFF. The CDR3 DNA reads as TGTGCCAGCAGTCGACATTCAGCGAATGAGCAGTTCTTC.

Comment on this clonotype: A much larger clone lies one base from this, so it may be a read error. This chain joins TRBV7-3 and TRBJ2-3; 7 bases align to TRBD1. CDR3 length equals 15 residues. The germline CDR1 and CDR2 sequences are SGHTA and FQGTGA. As DNA, the CDR3 is TGTGCCAGCAGCTTAGGGACAGCGACCACAGATACGCTGTATTTT. Translation gives CASSLGTATTDTLYF.

This clonotype was recorded at least ten times. The chain combines TRBV7-2 with TRBJ2-3; D gene uncertain. Germline CDR1 SGHTA, CDR2 FQGNSA. V dropped 5 bases and J dropped 6 bases, with 9 bases sitting between them. There are 12 residues in the CDR3. The CDR3 here is CASSTPADTQYF. The CDR3 DNA sequence: TGTGCCAGCAGCACACCGGCCGATACGCAGTATTTT.

At least ten counts were recorded for this clonotype. This chain's CDR3 is CAIAAPSSYNEQFF. In nucleotides, the CDR3 is TGTGCCATCGCGGCTCCCAGCTCCTACAATGAGCAGTTCTTC. The chain uses TRBV25-1 and TRBJ2-1; no clear D gene. Trimming pared 10 bases from V and 0 bases from J, leaving 13 bases between. Germline V gene sequence: CDR1 MGHDK, CDR2 SYGVNS. This CDR3 region has 14 residues.

The CDR3 nucleotides are TGTGCCAGCAGCTCTGTACCTCACGAGACCCAGTACTTC. Amino acids: CASSSVPHETQYF. V gene TRBV7-9 combines with J gene TRBJ2-5; no reliable D call. Trimming cost V 4 bases and J 5 bases, with 11 bases left between them. From germline, CDR1 is SEHNR and CDR2 FQNEAQ (reference sequence). The CDR3 runs to 13 residues.

This clonotype has more than one count but fewer than ten. The J gene is TRBJ2-2, the V gene TRBV30; TRBD1 or TRBD2 may be the D gene (6 bases each). The CDR3 is made up of 16 amino acids. CDR1 is GTSNPN and CDR2 is SVGIG in the germline V gene (reference sequence). V was clipped by 8 bases and J by 0 bases, with 19 bases between them. CDR3 DNA: TGTGCCCTAAACGTGGGGGGACAAGCGAACACCGGGGAGCTGTTTTTT. This gives the protein CALNVGGQANTGELFF.

The rearrangement joins TRBV5-4 to TRBJ2-7, with 9 bases that match TRBD2. The CDR3 has 15 residues. Trimming cost V 2 bases and J 7 bases; bases outside gene matches: 10. Germline V lookup: CDR1 SGHNT, CDR2 YYREEE (reference sequence). The CDR3 DNA reads as TGTGCCAGCAGCTTCCCGAATAGCGGGAGTCGGGAGCAGTACTTC. This sequence encodes CASSFPNSGSREQYF.

The CDR3 sequence: CASRTNRDRKTGELFF. As DNA, the CDR3 is TGTGCCAGCAGGACGAACCGGGACAGAAAGACCGGGGAGCTGTTTTTT. This chain uses TRBV5-5 with TRBJ2-2, with 7 positions matching TRBD1. The CDR3 loop spans 16 amino acids. V gave up 5 bases and J gave up 5 bases; unmatched junction bases: 12. Looked up from germline, CDR1 is SGHKS and CDR2 is YYEKEE (reference sequence).

CDR3 amino acids: CASSPGTRTGELFF. The DNA for the CDR3 is TGTGCCAGCAGCCCCGGGACTAGGACCGGGGAGCTGTTTTTT. The V call is TRBV12-3 or TRBV12-4, the J call TRBJ2-2, with 8 bases that match TRBD2. Losses at the gene ends were 6 bases for V and 5 bases for J; bases not matched to a gene: 5. The CDR3 loop spans 14 amino acids.

The table lists this clonotype with many counts. The CDR3 sequence: CASSYSLQGGEAFF. The CDR3 DNA reads TGTGCCAGCAGTTACTCCTTACAGGGTGGTGAAGCTTTCTTT. The chain links TRBV6-5 to TRBJ1-1; D is perhaps TRBD1 (6 bases). Between the trimmed V and J ends, which lost 0 bases and 7 bases, there was a span of 12 bases. Per the germline V gene, CDR1 is MNHEY and CDR2 is SVGAGI. The CDR3 is 14 amino acids.

This clonotype appeared many times. The chain combines TRBV6-1 with TRBJ2-2, with 7 bases that match TRBD1. Germline V gene lookup returns CDR1 MNHNS and CDR2 SASEGT. The V and J ends lost 5 bases and 1 base, in that order; junction bases with no gene match: 1. The CDR3 consists of 14 residues. CDR3 amino acids: CASSRQGNTGELFF. CDR3 DNA: TGTGCCAGCAGTAGACAGGGGAACACCGGGGAGCTGTTTTTT.

In this sample, this clonotype turned up many times. The V call is TRBV30, the J call TRBJ2-1, with 7 bases lining up with TRBD1. Germline V gene sequence: CDR1 GTSNPN, CDR2 SVGIG (reference sequence). The trim removed 7 bases at V and 3 bases at J, leaving 12 bases unmatched. This CDR3 comprises 15 residues. The CDR3 spells CASRTGTDIYNEQFF. Here the CDR3 DNA reads TGTGCCTCCCGAACCGGGACAGATATCTACAATGAGCAGTTCTTC. The complete variable domain, with remaining parts taken from reference TRBV30 and TRBJ2-1, reads SQTIHQWPATLVQPVGSPLSLECTVEGTSNPNLYWYRQAAGRGLQLLFYSVGIGQISSEVPQNLSASRPQDRQFILSSKKLLLSDSGFYLCASRTGTDIYNEQFFGPGTRLTVL.

This chain joins TRBV5-1 and TRBJ2-7, with D possibly matching TRBD2 (5 bases). Germline loops: CDR1 SGHRS, CDR2 YFSETQ. This CDR3 region has 15 residues. The V gene lost 0 bases and the J gene lost 7 bases, with 17 bases spanning the gap. The CDR3 nucleotides read TGCGCCAGCAGCTTGGTAGGTGGGGAGTCTAGAGAGCAGTACTTC. Translated, it gives CASSLVGGESREQYF.

Remarks on this clonotype: It may be a read error: a sequence one base away is much more abundant. The chain links TRBV29-1 to TRBJ2-1, with a weak D call TRBD2 (6 bases). Germline values: CDR1 SQVTM, CDR2 ANQGSEA. There are 14 residues in the CDR3. The CDR3 region has the DNA TGCAGCGTTGTGGAGGGGCTGACTTACAATGGGCAGTTCTTC. It encodes CSVVEGLTYNGQFF.

This clonotype appeared many times. This rearrangement joins TRBV6-1 to TRBJ2-1, with D perhaps TRBD1 or TRBD2 (5 bases each). Per germline, CDR1 MNHNS and CDR2 SASEGT. The V gene lost 8 bases and the J gene lost 1 base, with 15 bases spanning the gap. The CDR3 covers 15 residues. The CDR3 region is CASQIPGRSYNEQFF. DNA of the CDR3: TGTGCCAGCCAAATCCCGGGACGTTCCTACAATGAGCAGTTCTTC.

Worth noting for this clonotype: A much larger clone differs from this one at a single base, so this may be a read error. The genes are TRBV19 and TRBJ1-1; D ambiguous. V lost 4 bases, J lost 1 base, and 10 bases lay in between. The CDR3 runs 14 residues. Germline lookup yields CDR1 LNHDA and CDR2 SQIVND (reference sequence). DNA for the CDR3: TGTGCCAGTAGTAAGGTAGATAAGAACACTGAAGCTTTCTTT. Translated: CASSKVDKNTEAFF.

This clonotype was counted between two and nine times. At one boundary the junction diverges from the germline segment, which might be a read error. The chain recombines TRBV10-3 with TRBJ2-1, with a tentative D call TRBD2 (6 bases). The CDR3 runs to 15 residues. Germline lookup yields CDR1 ENHRY and CDR2 SYGVKD. The CDR3 DNA reads TGTGCCACCGGTTTAGCGGAAGCTCTCTACAGTGAGCAGTTCTTC. As protein: CATGLAEALYSEQFF.

This clonotype was recorded many times. V is TRBV9 and J is TRBJ2-1, with D perhaps TRBD1 or TRBD2 (5 bases each). Germline CDR1 SGDLS, CDR2 YYNGEE. Trimming removed 3 bases at V and 5 bases at J, with 15 bases between. This CDR3 spans 15 amino acids. CDR3 sequence reads: CASSGEGRAHNEQFF. The DNA for the CDR3 is TGTGCCAGCAGCGGAGAGGGGCGGGCCCACAATGAGCAGTTCTTC.

This clonotype was seen ten or more times. This chain links TRBV9 with TRBJ2-2, with D maybe TRBD1 (6 bases). Trimming removed 3 bases from V and 4 bases from J, with 16 bases in between. This CDR3 has 16 residues. CDR1 and CDR2 from the germline V gene are SGDLS and YYNGEE. The DNA for the CDR3 is TGTGCCAGCAGCGCAGCAGGGGATGGAGGCACCGGGGAGCTGTTTTTT. As protein: CASSAAGDGGTGELFF.

The gene calls are TRBV5-6 and TRBJ2-1; 7 nucleotides agree with TRBD2. The CDR3 is made up of 13 amino acids. The junction had 6 bases not matched to a gene; V was cut back by 4 bases and J by 8 bases. In germline, CDR1 is SGHDT, CDR2 YYEEEE. The CDR3 loop is CASSGGGVYEQFF. The CDR3 nucleotides are TGTGCCAGCAGCGGTGGGGGGGTGTATGAGCAGTTCTTC.

The chain employs TRBV19 and TRBJ2-7; 13 nucleotides line up with TRBD2. The CDR3 has 13 amino acids. In germline, CDR1 is LNHDA, CDR2 SQIVND (reference sequence). Trimming at V came to 5 bases and at J to 7 bases, leaving 2 bases not matched to a gene. This CDR3 reads CASSAGLAGEQYF. The CDR3 region has the DNA TGTGCCAGTAGTGCGGGACTAGCGGGAGAGCAGTACTTC.

This clonotype was picked up many times. The chain couples TRBV29-1 to TRBJ2-7; 7 bases are shared with TRBD1. V shed 5 bases, J shed 6 bases, and the junction held 4 bases outside the gene matches. Germline CDR1 reads SQVTM; CDR2 reads ANQGSEA. The CDR3 totals 11 residues. The CDR3 nucleotides read TGCAGCGTTAGACAGGGTTTCGAGCAGTACTTC. Its translation is CSVRQGFEQYF.